This TCR beta chain comes out of a study of CD8 T cells in ankylosing spondylitis. Study results and caveats: Enrichment of disease-linked clones was reportedly significant in matched ankylosing spondylitis synovial fluid.

TCRdb reanalysed the 5' RACE reads using MiXCR and keeps one entry per CDR3 protein. The sample lists 30,000 or so distinct CDR3 sequences; 5% to 5.5% were seen once. Trimming pared 2 bases from V and 3 bases from J, leaving 9 bases between. Germline V lookup: CDR1 SGDLS, CDR2 YYNGEE. This CDR3 comprises 14 residues. This clonotype came up many times. Its matching antigen is unknown. Sequenced: blood, either unsorted or a sorted T cell fraction (not recorded which). The TCR comes from a female donor with ankylosing spondylitis or in good health (not recorded which). V gene TRBV9 combines with J gene TRBJ1-3; D unresolved. The CDR3 here is CASSVQKDGNTIYF. The CDR3 nucleotides are TGTGCCAGCAGCGTCCAGAAAGATGGAAACACCATATATTTT.